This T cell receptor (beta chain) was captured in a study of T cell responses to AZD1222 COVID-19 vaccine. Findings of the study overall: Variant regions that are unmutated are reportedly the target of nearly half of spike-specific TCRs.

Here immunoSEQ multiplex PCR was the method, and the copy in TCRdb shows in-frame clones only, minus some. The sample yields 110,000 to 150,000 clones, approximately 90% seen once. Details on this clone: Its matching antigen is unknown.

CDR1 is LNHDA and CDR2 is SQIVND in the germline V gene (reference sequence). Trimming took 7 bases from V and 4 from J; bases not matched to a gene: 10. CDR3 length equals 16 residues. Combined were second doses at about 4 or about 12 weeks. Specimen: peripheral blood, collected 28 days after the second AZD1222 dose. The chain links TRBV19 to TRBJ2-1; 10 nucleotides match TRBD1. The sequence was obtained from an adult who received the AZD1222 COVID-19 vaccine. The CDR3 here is CASTRPGQGSYNEQFF. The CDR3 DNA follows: TGTGCCAGTACCCGACCGGGACAGGGGTCTTACAATGAGCAGTTCTTC.